This T cell receptor (beta chain) was recorded in a study of shared clonotypes between healthy human individuals. Turning to the study itself: Researchers drew samples from a couple of women and three men aged 18 to 49.

Notes on this clone: This sample also contains other DNA sequences that code for the same CDR3.

Naive CD8 cells comprised CD45RO-negative, CCR7-positively selected cells, excluding terminally differentiated effector memory CD45RA+ cells. Authors' analysis steps: ImmunoSEQ output held junction-only sequences without quality scores, so filtering differed. Here immunoSEQ multiplex PCR was the method, and the copy in TCRdb shows in-frame clones only, minus some. V and J calls and clone size come straight from that table; D and trimming were deduced from the DNA. This table has hundreds of thousands of clones, 85% to 95% appearing once. The TCR sequence derives from a woman aged 25 to 39 in good health. Sequenced material: naive CD8+ T cells sorted from blood.

Here the CDR3 DNA reads TGTGCCAGCAGCTTATCAGGGAATGGCTACACCTTC. Its translation: CASSLSGNGYTF. The V gene is TRBV7-9, the J gene TRBJ1-2, with D possibly matching TRBD1 (5 bases). The CDR3 has 12 amino acids. V was trimmed by 2 bases and J by 6 bases, leaving 7 bases between them. The germline gives CDR1 SEHNR, CDR2 FQNEAQ (reference sequence).